The rows below give T cell receptor beta chains drawn from one sample of a study of identical twins. TCRdb re-derived calls from the 5' RACE reads in MiXCR, one entry per CDR3 protein. Of nearly 900,000 distinct CDR3 sequences in the sample, around an eighth are singletons; the top ten hold roughly 1.5%. The same sample was also used in a study of yellow fever vaccine responses in identical twins.

Sequencing input: PBMCs. The receptor set was obtained from a woman younger than 35 in good health. Each CDR3 is given without its conserved first and last residue. Each record gives: CDR3 protein, J gene, V gene.

CDR3 protein: ATSDRQGAGELF; J gene: TRBJ2-2; V gene: TRBV24-1
CDR3 protein: ASRPRDSTEAF; J gene: TRBJ1-1; V gene: TRBV14
CDR3 protein: ASSYPGSGVTEAF; J gene: TRBJ1-1; V gene: TRBV6-2/TRBV6-3
CDR3 protein: ASSSYSGSSYNEQF; J gene: TRBJ2-1; V gene: TRBV7-2
CDR3 protein: ASSAEGSSYEQY; J gene: TRBJ2-7; V gene: TRBV7-2
CDR3 protein: SASFGEREKLF; J gene: TRBJ1-4; V gene: TRBV20-1
CDR3 protein: ASSKKTENTEAF; J gene: TRBJ1-1; V gene: TRBV5-1
CDR3 protein: ASTDRHYGYT; J gene: TRBJ1-2; V gene: TRBV19
CDR3 protein: ASSEPQDLYGYT; J gene: TRBJ1-2; V gene: TRBV2
CDR3 protein: ASSLGRDRGGNQPQH; J gene: TRBJ1-5; V gene: TRBV12-3/TRBV12-4
CDR3 protein: ASSQGRGGTDTQY; J gene: TRBJ2-3; V gene: TRBV4-1
CDR3 protein: ASSLLRSEQF; J gene: TRBJ2-1; V gene: TRBV7-9
CDR3 protein: ASGLVPGGPYTGELF; J gene: TRBJ2-2; V gene: TRBV12-5
CDR3 protein: ASTPRGGRRKLF; J gene: TRBJ2-2; V gene: TRBV12-3/TRBV12-4
CDR3 protein: CARGRTSGQSSYEQY; J gene: TRBJ2-7; V gene: TRBV20-1
CDR3 protein: ATSDRGPLADTQY; J gene: TRBJ2-3; V gene: TRBV24-1
CDR3 protein: ASSLTGGAEQY; J gene: TRBJ2-7; V gene: TRBV12-3/TRBV12-4
CDR3 protein: SAAPRLAEDGTDTQY; J gene: TRBJ2-3; V gene: TRBV20-1
CDR3 protein: AGSPRGRGYTGELF; J gene: TRBJ2-2; V gene: TRBV12-3/TRBV12-4
CDR3 protein: ASSLSLGGRTQY; J gene: TRBJ2-5; V gene: TRBV27